One sample yielded the 32 T cell receptor beta chains listed below, sequenced in a study of blood T cells in healthy people across ages. The use of a sample-barcoded 5' primer and a J-beta primer mix characterized a second PCR of roughly 6 to 12 cycles. In TCRdb, the 5' RACE reads were re-called with MiXCR into one record per CDR3 protein. This table holds 800,000 to 900,000 distinct CDR3 sequences, around two thirds found once. Sequencing used blood. These receptor sequences come from a man in his thirties or forties in good health.

CDR3 coding DNA: TGTGCCAGCAGCCAGGCGGGGGGACGGGGAGAGACCCAGTACTTC. Its protein product is CASSQAGGRGETQYF. The chain links TRBV11-3 to TRBJ2-5, with TRBD2 matching 8 bases. This CDR3 region has 15 residues. V was clipped by 5 bases and J by 4 bases; unmatched bases: 9. CDR1 and CDR2 from the germline V gene are SGHNT and YENEEA. Full variable domain (rest looked up from reference TRBV11-3 and TRBJ2-5): EAGVVQSPRYKIIEKKQPVAFWCNPISGHNTLYWYLQNLGQGPELLIRYENEEAVDDSQLPKDRFSAERLKGVDSTLKIQPAELGDSAVYLCASSQAGGRGETQYFGPGTRLLVL.

The chain uses TRBV7-2 and TRBJ2-3; tentatively, D is TRBD2 (7 bases). The germline V gene encodes CDR1 SGHTA and CDR2 FQGNSA. With 2 bases removed from V and 10 bases from J, the gap between germline ends came to 19 bases. The CDR3 runs 15 residues. The CDR3: CASSLSGSGGEAQYF. For the CDR3, the DNA is TGTGCCAGCAGCTTATCTGGGTCGGGGGGCGAGGCGCAGTATTTT.

This chain joins TRBV29-1 and TRBJ1-2; the D is unclear. Germline loops: CDR1 SQVTM, CDR2 ANQGSEA. CDR3 length: 11 residues. Trimming took off 7 bases at V and 4 bases at J, with 10 bases between the two ends. The CDR3 sequence: CSARNSYGYTF. CDR3 bases: TGCAGCGCCCGGAACTCCTATGGCTACACCTTC.

The chain carries TRBV4-3 and TRBJ1-5; D perhaps matches TRBD1 (5 bases). CDR1 and CDR2 (germline): LGHNA, YSLEER. Trimming pared 1 base from V and 3 bases from J, leaving 19 bases between. The CDR3 extends over 18 amino acids. Here the CDR3 DNA reads TGCGCCAGCAGCCAAGTCCACCGGGACCTCAAGGCCAATCAGCCCCAGCATTTT. As protein: CASSQVHRDLKANQPQHF.

CDR3 protein: CASSPPPGHSYNEQFF. The CDR3 region has the DNA TGTGCCAGCAGCCCCCCTCCGGGCCATTCCTACAATGAGCAGTTCTTC. The chain joins TRBV9 to TRBJ2-1; D not certain. CDR3 size: 16 residues. With 4 bases removed from V and 1 base from J, the gap between germline ends came to 15 bases. Germline V gives CDR1 SGDLS, CDR2 YYNGEE.

This chain uses TRBV6-2 or TRBV6-3 with TRBJ2-7; 8 positions match TRBD1. The CDR3 spans 13 residues. Losses at the gene ends were 7 bases for V and 5 bases for J; bases not matched to a gene: 7. In germline, CDR1 is MNHEY, CDR2 SVGEGT. This CDR3 reads CASTLAGGHEQYF. The DNA of the CDR3 is TGTGCCAGCACGCTCGCAGGGGGCCACGAGCAGTACTTC.

The chain has TRBV14 and TRBJ2-5, with D perhaps being TRBD1 or TRBD2 (5 bases each). V shed 1 base and J shed 2 bases, with 8 bases lying between them. This CDR3 has 14 amino acids. Germline CDR1 is SGHDN and CDR2 is FVKESK. Written as DNA, the CDR3 is TGTGCCAGCAGCCAAGCGGGGCGGCAAGAGACCCAGTACTTC. Residues: CASSQAGRQETQYF.

The gene calls are TRBV27 and TRBJ1-2; no firm D call. The V end was cut by 5 bases, the J end by 8 bases, with 21 bases between. Germline values: CDR1 MNHEY, CDR2 SMNVEV (reference sequence). The CDR3 spans 15 residues. The CDR3 loop is CASSTSDGWGEGYTF. CDR3 nucleotide sequence: TGTGCCAGCAGTACCTCGGACGGTTGGGGAGAAGGCTACACCTTC.

The rearrangement uses TRBV25-1 and TRBJ2-7; D is perhaps TRBD1 (5 bases). CDR3 length: 13 residues. Germline V gene lookup returns CDR1 MGHDK and CDR2 SYGVNS. V was pared by 5 bases and J by 2 bases, with 10 bases between. The CDR3 reads CASSLDKTYEQYF. The CDR3 bases are TGTGCCAGCAGTTTGGACAAGACCTACGAGCAGTACTTC.

The rearrangement uses TRBV4-3 and TRBJ1-1; D may be TRBD1 (5 bases). CDR3 length equals 14 residues. V was cut by 0 bases and J by 4 bases, with 9 bases left in between. Germline V CDR1 and CDR2: LGHNA, YSLEER. The DNA for the CDR3 is TGCGCCAGCAGCCAAGACAGGGCATCCACTGAAGCTTTCTTT. Its translation: CASSQDRASTEAFF.

Only one count was recorded for this clonotype. The chain uses TRBV7-9 and TRBJ1-1; possibly TRBD1 for D (6 bases). Trimming left V 8 bases short and J 4 bases short, with 17 bases between. This CDR3 spans 14 amino acids. CDR1 is SEHNR and CDR2 is FQNEAQ in the germline V gene (reference sequence). CDR3 residues: CASSLNRGATEAFF. The CDR3 nucleotides are TGTGCCAGCTCCCTGAATCGGGGGGCCACTGAAGCTTTCTTT.

The rearrangement uses TRBV6-6 and TRBJ2-7; weak D call: TRBD2 (6 bases). CDR1 and CDR2 from the germline V gene are MNHNY and SVGAGI (reference sequence). The CDR3 consists of 13 residues. The V and J ends lost 5 bases and 4 bases respectively, with 12 bases between them. The CDR3 DNA reads TGTGCCAGCAGTGCGGGACGGCGTTACGAGCAGTACTTC. This translates into CASSAGRRYEQYF.

The CDR3 DNA is TGCGCCAGCAGCTTGATCCGAGATCAGGATGAGCAGTTCTTC. Translated, it gives CASSLIRDQDEQFF. The gene calls are TRBV5-1 and TRBJ2-1; D is unclear. Trimming removed 1 base at V and 8 bases at J, with 13 bases between. Germline V gene data show CDR1 as SGHRS and CDR2 as YFSETQ. CDR3 length: 14 amino acids.

V usage is TRBV27 and J usage is TRBJ2-3; a weak D match, TRBD2 (5 bases). Per germline, CDR1 MNHEY and CDR2 SMNVEV (reference sequence). The V gene lost 2 bases and the J gene lost 2 bases, with 14 bases spanning the gap. The CDR3 has 16 residues. In nucleotides, the CDR3 is TGTGCCAGCAGTTTAATGGGAGAACGCTCCACAGATACGCAGTATTTT. Translating it yields CASSLMGERSTDTQYF.

This clonotype has only a few counts. V gene TRBV5-1 combines with J gene TRBJ2-1; 10 nucleotides agree with TRBD2. The CDR3 spans 15 residues. Germline V CDR1 and CDR2: SGHRS, YFSETQ. V trimming: 0 bases; J trimming: 10 bases; junction bases outside the gene matches: 7. The DNA for the CDR3 is TGCGCCAGCAGCTTGGTTCTAGCGGGGGTGTCGGAGCAGTTCTTC. As protein: CASSLVLAGVSEQFF.

V gene TRBV5-1 combines with J gene TRBJ2-7; D unresolved. Germline CDR1 reads SGHRS; CDR2 reads YFSETQ. V lost 5 bases, J lost 2 bases, and 11 bases lay in between. This CDR3 contains 13 residues. The CDR3: CASRPVNTYEQYF. The CDR3 nucleotides are TGCGCCAGCAGACCAGTCAATACCTACGAGCAGTACTTC.

This clonotype occurred once. The V and J genes are TRBV27 and TRBJ1-5, with D hard to call. The ends were cut back, 1 base at V and 6 bases at J, with 7 bases in the middle. The germline gives CDR1 MNHEY, CDR2 SMNVEV (reference sequence). This CDR3 is 13 amino acids long. This chain's CDR3 is CASSLLGSQPQHF. The CDR3, as DNA: TGTGCCAGCAGTTTATTAGGTTCTCAGCCCCAGCATTTT.

V is TRBV12-3 or TRBV12-4 and J is TRBJ2-7, with D tentatively TRBD1 or TRBD2 (6 bases each). V was cut by 6 bases and J by 3 bases, with 9 bases left in between. This CDR3 region has 12 residues. In DNA, the CDR3 is TGTGCCAGCAGGGAGGGGGACTACGAGCAGTACTTC. Translated: CASREGDYEQYF.

The rearrangement uses TRBV29-1 and TRBJ1-2; 11 bases line up with TRBD1. CDR3 length equals 16 residues. The V and J ends lost 0 bases and 3 bases, in that order; junction bases with no gene match: 6. Germline V gene data show CDR1 as SQVTM and CDR2 as ANQGSEA. This CDR3 reads CSVEEWTGGPDYGYTF. CDR3 coding DNA: TGCAGCGTTGAAGAATGGACAGGGGGCCCGGACTATGGCTACACCTTC.

This clonotype has only a few counts. One base away lies a much larger clone, so this may be a sequencing read error. This sequence joins TRBV25-1 and TRBJ2-1; D possibly corresponds to TRBD1 (6 bases). The CDR3 is made up of 13 amino acids. Trimming took 6 bases from V and 4 from J, leaving 10 bases between them. Germline V gives CDR1 MGHDK, CDR2 SYGVNS. The CDR3 coding sequence is TGTGCCAGCAGGGCCGACAGGTACAATGAGCAGTTCTTC. Residues: CASRADRYNEQFF.

The table lists this clonotype with a few counts. The chain has TRBV7-2 and TRBJ2-3; TRBD2 matches 7 bases. Germline loops: CDR1 SGHTA, CDR2 FQGNSA. V was pared by 7 bases and J by 4 bases, with 11 bases of the junction left unmatched. The CDR3 covers 15 residues. DNA for the CDR3: TGTGCCAGCAACCCTCATAGCGGGTGGGCAGATACGCAGTATTTT. Protein product: CASNPHSGWADTQYF.

The V gene is TRBV6-2 or TRBV6-3, the J gene TRBJ2-5, with 7 bases matching TRBD1. Judging by the DNA end, TRBJ2-7 fits better; the J call may be wrong. This CDR3 has 14 residues. From germline, CDR1 is MNHEY and CDR2 SVGEGT. This chain's CDR3 is CASTETGSPYEQYF. The CDR3 coding sequence is TGTGCCAGCACCGAGACAGGGAGCCCCTACGAGCAGTACTTC.

This clonotype has only a few counts. This sequence joins TRBV20-1 and TRBJ2-5; TRBD2 might be the D (6 bases). The DNA end lines up better with TRBJ2-7; the J call may be wrong. The CDR3 contains 14 residues. Per germline, CDR1 DFQATT and CDR2 SNEGSKA (reference sequence). CDR3 residues: CSARDMGGTSEQYF. The CDR3 region has the DNA TGCAGTGCTAGGGACATGGGGGGTACAAGCGAGCAGTACTTC.

The CDR3: CASSVGLLAYEQYF. CDR3 coding DNA: TGTGCCAGCAGCGTAGGACTGTTAGCCTACGAGCAGTACTTC. V is TRBV7-2 and J is TRBJ2-7, with a weak D call TRBD2 (5 bases). CDR3 length equals 14 residues. The germline CDR1 and CDR2 sequences are SGHTA and FQGNSA. V was cut by 5 bases and J by 2 bases, with 13 bases left in between.

This chain uses TRBV5-1 with TRBJ2-1; maybe TRBD2 (7 bases). This CDR3 is built from 18 residues. V lost 2 bases and J lost 0, with 18 bases in between. Germline lookup yields CDR1 SGHRS and CDR2 YFSETQ. CDR3 protein: CASSFSSMAGASYNEQFF. The CDR3 DNA reads as TGCGCCAGCAGCTTCTCATCCATGGCGGGGGCCTCCTACAATGAGCAGTTCTTC. The complete variable domain, with remaining parts taken from reference TRBV5-1 and TRBJ2-1, reads KAGVTQTPRYLIKTRGQQVTLSCSPISGHRSVSWYQQTPGQGLQFLFEYFSETQRNKGNFPGRFSGRQFSNSRSEMNVSTLELGDSALYLCASSFSSMAGASYNEQFFGPGTRLTVL.

V is TRBV6-6 and J is TRBJ1-6, with 10 bases matching TRBD1. Germline-derived CDR1 and CDR2 are MNHNY and SVGAGI (reference sequence). V lost 6 bases, J lost 10 bases, and 9 bases stayed unmatched. CDR3 size: 15 residues. The CDR3 reads CASSQPGQGESPLHF. The DNA of the CDR3 is TGTGCCAGCAGCCAACCCGGACAGGGGGAATCACCCCTCCACTTT.

CDR3 DNA: TGTGCCAGCGGGGCACTAGGGTATGGCTACACCTTC. Its protein product is CASGALGYGYTF. The chain carries TRBV9 and TRBJ1-2; TRBD1 is a possible D gene (5 bases). Germline values: CDR1 SGDLS, CDR2 YYNGEE. This CDR3 contains 12 residues. V lost 7 bases to trimming and J lost 5 bases, with 12 bases between them. Together with reference TRBV9 and TRBJ1-2, the CDR3 gives the full variable domain: DSGVTQTPKHLITATGQRVTLRCSPRSGDLSVYWYQQSLDQGLQFLIQYYNGEERAKGNILERFSAQQFPDLHSELNLSSLELGDSALYFCASGALGYGYTFGSGTRLTVV.

The chain is built from TRBV4-3 and TRBJ2-4, with D possibly TRBD2 on 7 matching bases. Near its end, the DNA agrees better with TRBJ2-7, so the J call may be wrong. This CDR3 has 15 amino acids. Germline CDR1 LGHNA, CDR2 YSLEER. The CDR3 region has the DNA TGCGCCAGCAGCCCGGGGGCGGGGGTGACCTACGAGCAGTACTTC. Its translation: CASSPGAGVTYEQYF.

This chain joins TRBV7-2 and TRBJ1-2, with D hard to call. Per the germline V gene, CDR1 is SGHTA and CDR2 is FQGNSA. Trimming took 4 bases from V and 1 from J, leaving 10 bases between them. The CDR3 runs 14 residues. In DNA, the CDR3 is TGTGCCAGCAGCTCGATGACAAGTAACTATGGCTACACCTTC. Protein sequence: CASSSMTSNYGYTF.

The chain combines TRBV9 with TRBJ2-4, with 10 bases lining up with TRBD2. The J call is in doubt because the DNA end fits TRBJ2-7 better. Germline V gene sequence: CDR1 SGDLS, CDR2 YYNGEE. This CDR3 spans 15 amino acids. The CDR3 is CASSTTGTSDREQYF. As DNA, the CDR3 is TGTGCCAGCAGCACGACCGGGACTAGCGACCGCGAGCAGTACTTC.

The chain recombines TRBV24-1 with TRBJ1-5; no reliable D call. V lost 4 bases and J 6 bases, leaving 9 bases between the germline ends. In germline, CDR1 is KGHDR, CDR2 SFDVKD. The CDR3 runs to 13 residues. The CDR3 reads CATSDGESQPQHF. The CDR3 DNA is TGTGCCACCAGTGACGGGGAAAGTCAGCCCCAGCATTTT.

V and J are TRBV6-2 or TRBV6-3 and TRBJ1-5; D not resolved. The V gene's germline CDR1 is MNHEY and CDR2 SVGEGT. The V end was cut by 2 bases, the J end by 3 bases, with 11 bases between. The length of the CDR3 is 15 residues. CDR3 nucleotide sequence: TGTGCCAGCAGTTACCCAGACACTAACAATCAGCCCCAGCATTTT. Protein: CASSYPDTNNQPQHF.